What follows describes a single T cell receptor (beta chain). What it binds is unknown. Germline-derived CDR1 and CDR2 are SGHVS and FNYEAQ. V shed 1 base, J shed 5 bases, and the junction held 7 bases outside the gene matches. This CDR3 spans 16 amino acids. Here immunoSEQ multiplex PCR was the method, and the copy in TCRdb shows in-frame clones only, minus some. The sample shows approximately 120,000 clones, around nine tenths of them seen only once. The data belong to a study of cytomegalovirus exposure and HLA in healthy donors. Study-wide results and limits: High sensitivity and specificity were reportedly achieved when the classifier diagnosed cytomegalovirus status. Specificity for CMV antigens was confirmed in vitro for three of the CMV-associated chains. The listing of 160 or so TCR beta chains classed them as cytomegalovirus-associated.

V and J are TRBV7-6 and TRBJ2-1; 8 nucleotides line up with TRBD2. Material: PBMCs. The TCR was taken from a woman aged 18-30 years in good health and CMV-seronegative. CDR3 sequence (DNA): TGTGCCAGCAGCTTAGGTCGCAGCGGGGGCAACAATGAGCAGTTCTTC. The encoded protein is CASSLGRSGGNNEQFF.